This paragraph covers one TCR beta chain sequence. This CDR3 spans 14 amino acids. Germline CDR1 MNHEY, CDR2 SVGAGI. V was pared by 6 bases and J by 14 bases, with 14 bases of the junction left unmatched. The data originate from a study of blood T cell repertoires in COVID-19. As for the study in general: There were acute and convalescent COVID-19 samples, and they came from the United States, Italy and Spain.

Original processing notes: The authors estimated nucleated cell counts from reference gene primer amplification. This table comes from immunoSEQ multiplex PCR, and its TCRdb copy is limited to in-frame clones, with some not included. From that table come the V and J calls and clone size; the DNA was used to work out D and trimming. Of under 250,000 clones in the sample, around four fifths were seen once. This receptor was taken from a woman aged 70-85 years with active or convalescent COVID-19. The source material was peripheral blood. The V gene is TRBV6-5, the J gene TRBJ1-4, with 8 bases aligning to TRBD1. CDR3 nucleotides: TGTGCCAGCAGCCACACCGACAGGGGCCGCGGTCTGTTTTTT. It translates to CASSHTDRGRGLFF.